One sample yielded the 32 T cell receptor beta chains listed below, sequenced in a study of T cells after yellow fever vaccination. From the 5' RACE reads, TCRdb called clonotypes with MiXCR, one entry per CDR3 protein. The sample shows over 110,000 distinct CDR3 sequences, 7.7% of them seen only once. The material sequenced was CD4+ T cells sorted from PBMCs, taken 5 days after the yellow fever booster vaccination. These receptors came from a man aged 25 to 40 who received the YFV17D yellow fever vaccine.

This clonotype was observed at least ten times. The chain links TRBV27 to TRBJ2-5; no reliable D call. CDR1 and CDR2 from the germline V gene are MNHEY and SMNVEV (reference sequence). V was shortened by 3 bases and J by 5 bases, with 16 bases between the two germline ends. The CDR3 has 15 residues. The CDR3 protein is CASSFAGAFGETQYF. The CDR3 nucleotides are TGTGCCAGCAGTTTCGCAGGAGCGTTTGGGGAGACCCAGTACTTC.

This clonotype showed up many times. The V gene is TRBV11-2, the J gene TRBJ2-1, with D perhaps matching TRBD2 (5 bases). The CDR3 runs 15 residues. Germline CDR1 is SGHAT and CDR2 is FQNNGV. V was cut by 1 base and J by 7 bases, with 14 bases left in between. The CDR3 sequence is CASSLALARTNEQFF. CDR3 DNA sequence: TGTGCCAGCAGCTTAGCTCTAGCTCGGACGAATGAGCAGTTCTTC.

A few counts support this clonotype. This could be a read error, since a much larger clone is one nucleotide away. The V and J genes are TRBV7-8 and TRBJ2-2; 8 nucleotides align to TRBD2. Germline CDR1 reads SGHVS; CDR2 reads FQNEAQ. The CDR3 runs 16 residues. The V and J ends lost 4 bases and 6 bases, in that order; junction bases with no gene match: 10. This chain's CDR3 is CASSSPGPAGAGELFF. The CDR3 nucleotides are TGTGCCAGCAGCTCGCCGGGACCAGCGGGAGCCGGGGAGCTGTTTTTT.

This clonotype was recorded many times. The chain joins TRBV6-5 to TRBJ1-1; D gene ambiguous. This CDR3 has 13 amino acids. The ends were cut back, 6 bases at V and 3 bases at J, with 11 bases in the middle. Per germline, CDR1 MNHEY and CDR2 SVGAGI. The CDR3 here is CASSLPEHTEAFF. CDR3 in DNA: TGTGCCAGCAGCTTGCCCGAGCACACTGAAGCTTTCTTT.

This clonotype was seen at least ten times. The gene calls are TRBV12-3 or TRBV12-4 and TRBJ2-3; D is possibly TRBD1 or TRBD2 (6 bases each). V lost 5 bases and J lost 5, with 14 bases in between. The CDR3 extends over 14 amino acids. The CDR3 reads CASSLGGGVDTQYF. The CDR3 region has the DNA TGTGCCAGCAGTCTCGGGGGCGGCGTAGATACGCAGTATTTT.

This clonotype was counted ten times or more. The V and J genes are TRBV20-1 and TRBJ2-1; no firm D call. The V end was cut by 4 bases, the J end by 7 bases, with 5 bases between. CDR3 length equals 10 residues. Germline V gives CDR1 DFQATT, CDR2 SNEGSKA (reference sequence). Here the CDR3 DNA reads TGCAGTGCTAAGGGAAATGAGCAGTTCTTC. Residues: CSAKGNEQFF.

This clonotype appeared many times. This chain connects TRBV27 to TRBJ2-7, with 8 bases aligning to TRBD1. V was clipped by 4 bases and J by 6 bases; unmatched bases: 11. Looked up from germline, CDR1 is MNHEY and CDR2 is SMNVEV (reference sequence). The CDR3 contains 15 residues. The CDR3 sequence: CASSSSGGRASEQYF. DNA for the CDR3: TGTGCCAGCAGTTCATCAGGGGGCCGGGCGTCCGAGCAGTACTTC.

There are many counts of this clonotype. This rearrangement joins TRBV30 to TRBJ1-2; TRBD1 agrees at 7 bases. Germline CDR1 is GTSNPN and CDR2 is SVGIG (reference sequence). The trim removed 8 bases at V and 3 bases at J, leaving 3 bases unmatched. The CDR3 loop spans 11 amino acids. CDR3 sequence (DNA): TGTGCCGGCAGGGGGTACTATGGCTACACCTTC. Translating gives CAGRGYYGYTF.

This chain uses TRBV5-5 with TRBJ2-6, with unresolved D. CDR3 size: 15 residues. The V end was cut by 4 bases, the J end by 0 bases, with 8 bases between. From germline, CDR1 is SGHKS and CDR2 YYEKEE (reference sequence). For the CDR3, the DNA is TGTGCCAGCAGCCGCGCGCTCTCTGGGGCCAACGTCCTGACTTTC. Its protein is CASSRALSGANVLTF.

This clonotype was counted only a few times. The chain carries TRBV6-1 and TRBJ2-7; 9 bases fit TRBD2. With V trimmed by 5 bases and J by 4 bases, 12 bases remained unmatched. The length of the CDR3 is 16 residues. Germline CDR1 is MNHNS and CDR2 is SASEGT. As DNA, the CDR3 is TGTGCCAGCAGTCTGGGCTCAGGGCGGGAGGGTTACGAGCAGTACTTC. It specifies CASSLGSGREGYEQYF.

Ten or more counts support this clonotype. This sequence may be a read error, since a much larger clone differs from it by one base. V usage is TRBV20-1 and J usage is TRBJ2-3; the match to TRBD2 covers 12 bases. Germline CDR1 is DFQATT and CDR2 is SNEGSKA (reference sequence). The CDR3 is 16 amino acids. The CDR3: CCATSVLAGGTDTQYF. The CDR3 DNA reads as TGCTGTGCTACGTCCGTACTAGCGGGAGGAACAGATACGCAGTATTTT.

This clonotype was counted between two and nine times. This chain links TRBV6-1 with TRBJ2-2; 7 nucleotides line up with TRBD1. The CDR3 is 14 amino acids. Germline V gene data show CDR1 as MNHNS and CDR2 as SASEGT. The junction had 12 bases not matched to a gene; V was cut back by 10 bases and J by 7 bases. CDR3 DNA: TGTGCCATCAAGGGGGCCGCCACGGTCGGGGAGCTGTTTTTT. It encodes CAIKGAATVGELFF.

Ten or more counts support this clonotype. This chain uses TRBV29-1 with TRBJ2-7, with 8 nucleotides matching TRBD1. The length of the CDR3 is 15 residues. Germline V gene sequence: CDR1 SQVTM, CDR2 ANQGSEA. V gave up 6 bases and J gave up 7 bases; unmatched junction bases: 17. The CDR3 DNA sequence: TGCAGCGTCCTCCCCCTGACAGGGGCTGATGGAGAGCAGTACTTC. Amino acid sequence: CSVLPLTGADGEQYF.

This rearrangement joins TRBV5-1 to TRBJ2-1; 12 bases align to TRBD2. Germline V lookup: CDR1 SGHRS, CDR2 YFSETQ. With 4 bases clipped from V and 4 bases from J, the junction kept 9 bases outside the gene matches. The CDR3 has 17 residues. The CDR3 spells CASSDQPGLAGYNEQFF. Written as DNA, the CDR3 is TGCGCCAGCAGCGATCAGCCGGGACTAGCGGGTTACAATGAGCAGTTCTTC.

The chain is built from TRBV5-4 and TRBJ2-3; D possibly corresponds to TRBD2 (7 bases). CDR3 length: 15 amino acids. Germline values: CDR1 SGHNT, CDR2 YYREEE (reference sequence). The germline V and J ends were trimmed by 3 bases and 1 base, with 12 bases remaining between them. The CDR3 loop reads CASSSGEGGTDTQYF. CDR3 nucleotides: TGTGCCAGCAGCTCGGGGGAGGGGGGCACAGATACGCAGTATTTT.

This clonotype has at least ten counts. The chain has TRBV19 and TRBJ1-1; TRBD1 agrees at 8 bases. V shed 1 base, J shed 6 bases, and the junction held 10 bases outside the gene matches. Per the germline V gene, CDR1 is LNHDA and CDR2 is SQIVND (reference sequence). The CDR3 has 16 residues. The CDR3 DNA is TGTGCCAGTAGTATAGGCCCGACAGGGGATTTCGCTGAAGCTTTCTTT. Amino acid sequence: CASSIGPTGDFAEAFF. Drawing the rest from reference TRBV19 and TRBJ1-1, the complete variable domain is DGGITQSPKYLFRKEGQNVTLSCEQNLNHDAMYWYRQDPGQGLRLIYYSQIVNDFQKGDIAEGYSVSREKKESFPLTVTSAQKNPTAFYLCASSIGPTGDFAEAFFGQGTRLTVV.

A word on this clonotype: A much larger clonotype is one base distant, so this may be a read error. The V gene is TRBV7-2, the J gene TRBJ1-1, with D possibly being TRBD1 (5 bases). Germline CDR1 and CDR2: SGHTA and FQGNSA. The CDR3 runs 14 residues. V was trimmed by 1 base and J by 6 bases, leaving 12 bases between them. The CDR3 reads CASSLEGTVAEAFF. Written as DNA, the CDR3 is TGTGCCAGCAGCTTAGAAGGGACGGTCGCTGAAGCTTTCTTT. The full variable domain, in which reference TRBV7-2 and TRBJ1-1 provide the parts outside the CDR3, is GAGVSQSPSNKVTEKGKDVELRCDPISGHTALYWYRQSLGQGLEFLIYFQGNSAPDKSGLPSDRFSAERTGGSVSTLTIQRTQQEDSAVYLCASSLEGTVAEAFFGQGTRLTVV.

This clonotype was observed many times. The CDR3 sequence: CASSKERQNYEQYF. The CDR3 DNA reads TGTGCCAGCAGCAAAGAGAGACAGAACTACGAGCAGTACTTC. The gene calls are TRBV21-1 and TRBJ2-7; TRBD1, the D gene given by the table, was not confirmed from the DNA. TRBV21-1 is an annotated pseudogene. CDR3 size: 14 residues.

This clonotype was picked up many times. CDR3 loop: CSAPRGPKETQYF. The CDR3 DNA reads as TGCAGTGCCCCCCGTGGGCCCAAAGAGACCCAGTACTTC. This chain joins TRBV20-1 and TRBJ2-5, with no clear D. CDR3 length equals 13 residues. Trimming cost V 6 bases and J 3 bases, with 14 bases left between them. The germline V gene has CDR1 DFQATT and CDR2 SNEGSKA (reference sequence).

To note about this clonotype: Just one base apart from a much larger clone, this may be a read error. This chain links TRBV28 with TRBJ2-3, with D possibly called TRBD1 or TRBD2 (6 bases each). CDR3 length equals 15 residues. Germline loops: CDR1 MDHEN, CDR2 SYDVKM. The CDR3 DNA reads TGTGCCAGCAGCTTAAACCCGGGGGCTGCAGATACGCACTATTTT. Protein: CASSLNPGAADTHYF. Complete variable domain (other parts from reference TRBV28 and TRBJ2-3): DVKVTQSSRYLVKRTGEKVFLECVQDMDHENMFWYRQDPGLGLRLIYFSYDVKMKEKGDIPEGYSVSREKKERFSLILESASTNQTSMYLCASSLNPGAADTHYFGPGTRLTVL.

This clonotype was counted at least ten times. The chain uses TRBV7-8 and TRBJ2-7; 8 bases align to TRBD1. The CDR3 consists of 14 residues. Trimming at V came to 0 bases and at J to 5 bases, leaving 3 bases not matched to a gene. Germline assignment: CDR1 SGHVS and CDR2 FQNEAQ. The CDR3 is CASSLAGTGDEQYF. CDR3 sequence (DNA): TGTGCCAGCAGCTTAGCTGGGACAGGTGACGAGCAGTACTTC.

Ten or more counts support this clonotype. The chain recombines TRBV7-2 with TRBJ2-7; 9 nucleotides agree with TRBD1. CDR3 length equals 15 residues. Unmatched junction bases numbered 7, after V lost 5 bases and J lost 2 bases. CDR1 and CDR2 (germline): SGHTA, FQGNSA. The CDR3 sequence: CASSPPGQGPYEQYF. DNA of the CDR3: TGTGCCAGCAGCCCTCCGGGACAGGGACCCTACGAGCAGTACTTC. Looking up the rest from reference TRBV7-2 and TRBJ2-7 gives the full variable domain: GAGVSQSPSNKVTEKGKDVELRCDPISGHTALYWYRQSLGQGLEFLIYFQGNSAPDKSGLPSDRFSAERTGGSVSTLTIQRTQQEDSAVYLCASSPPGQGPYEQYFGPGTRLTVT.

This clonotype was detected ten times or more. V gene TRBV10-3 combines with J gene TRBJ2-2; D is uncertain. Germline CDR1 and CDR2: ENHRY and SYGVKD. The CDR3 has 14 residues. The V and J ends lost 8 bases and 0 bases respectively, with 10 bases between them. Here the CDR3 reads CAIGVSTNTGELFF. CDR3 in DNA: TGTGCCATCGGGGTATCTACGAACACCGGGGAGCTGTTTTTT.

This chain joins TRBV5-6 and TRBJ2-3; 15 nucleotides align to TRBD2. CDR1 and CDR2 from the germline V gene are SGHDT and YYEEEE. The CDR3 covers 16 residues. V lost 4 bases and J lost 5; bases outside the gene matches: 5. The CDR3 loop is CASSRGLAGGGDTQYF. The CDR3 DNA sequence: TGTGCCAGCAGCCGGGGACTAGCGGGAGGTGGAGATACGCAGTATTTT. Filled out from reference TRBV5-6 and TRBJ2-3, the complete variable domain reads DAGVTQSPTHLIKTRGQQVTLRCSPKSGHDTVSWYQQALGQGPQFIFQYYEEEERQRGNFPDRFSGHQFPNYSSELNVNALLLGDSALYLCASSRGLAGGGDTQYFGPGTRLTVL.

The rearrangement joins TRBV5-1 to TRBJ2-7; 7 bases agree with TRBD1. With 0 bases clipped from V and 2 bases from J, the junction kept 11 bases outside the gene matches. Germline CDR1 SGHRS, CDR2 YFSETQ. The CDR3 length is 17 residues. DNA for the CDR3: TGCGCCAGCAGCTTGGTTGTCCGGGACAGACGAACCTACGAGCAGTACTTC. It is translated as CASSLVVRDRRTYEQYF.

This clonotype was counted many times. The chain joins TRBV10-3 to TRBJ2-7; the match to TRBD2 covers 10 bases. The junction had 8 bases not matched to a gene; V was cut back by 6 bases and J by 3 bases. CDR3 length equals 15 residues. Germline CDR1 is ENHRY and CDR2 is SYGVKD. CDR3 nucleotide sequence: TGTGCCATCAGCCCGCTAGCGGGAGAGGGCTACGAGCAGTACTTC. Translation: CAISPLAGEGYEQYF.

A few counts support this clonotype. This chain connects TRBV5-4 to TRBJ1-2, with D possibly being TRBD1 (6 bases). Germline lookup yields CDR1 SGHNT and CDR2 YYREEE (reference sequence). This CDR3 region has 14 residues. The germline V and J ends were trimmed by 6 bases and 0 bases, with 12 bases remaining between them. CDR3 protein: CASTVDSANYGYTF. In nucleotides, the CDR3 is TGTGCCAGCACCGTGGACAGTGCTAACTATGGCTACACCTTC.

CDR3 residues: CASPGQGHEQFF. Written as DNA, the CDR3 is TGTGCCAGCCCCGGACAGGGCCATGAGCAGTTCTTC. V usage is TRBV7-2 and J usage is TRBJ2-1; 8 nucleotides match TRBD1. CDR1 is SGHTA and CDR2 is FQGNSA in the germline V gene. The CDR3 runs 12 residues. Trimming cost V 8 bases and J 8 bases; bases outside gene matches: 5.

Comments on this clonotype: Possible read error: a much larger clone is one base away. As DNA, the CDR3 is TGCAGTGCTAGAGATCGAGGCATAACCGACAATGAGCAGTTCTTC. Translating gives CSARDRGITDNEQFF. The chain links TRBV20-1 to TRBJ2-1; D is undetermined. The CDR3 has 15 residues. The germline gives CDR1 DFQATT, CDR2 SNEGSKA (reference sequence). The V end lost 0 bases, the J end lost 5 bases, and 14 bases lay between the germline ends.

This clonotype has a count of ten or more. V usage is TRBV20-1 and J usage is TRBJ2-5, with 7 bases lining up with TRBD1. This CDR3 is built from 12 residues. Trimming took 8 bases from V and 5 from J; bases not matched to a gene: 8. Germline V gives CDR1 DFQATT, CDR2 SNEGSKA (reference sequence). The CDR3: CSSYRGGETQYF. CDR3 nucleotides: TGCAGTTCATACAGGGGCGGCGAGACCCAGTACTTC.

This clonotype was seen repeatedly, ten times or more. This rearrangement joins TRBV5-1 to TRBJ2-5, with a weak D call TRBD2 (6 bases). Germline CDR1 is SGHRS and CDR2 is YFSETQ. The CDR3 runs to 16 residues. Deletions cut 1 base from V and 5 bases from J, with 18 bases between. The CDR3 nucleotides read TGCGCCAGCAGCTTGTTGTCGGGGGAAGGTGGGGAGACCCAGTACTTC. Residues: CASSLLSGEGGETQYF. Full variable domain (rest looked up from reference TRBV5-1 and TRBJ2-5): KAGVTQTPRYLIKTRGQQVTLSCSPISGHRSVSWYQQTPGQGLQFLFEYFSETQRNKGNFPGRFSGRQFSNSRSEMNVSTLELGDSALYLCASSLLSGEGGETQYFGPGTRLLVL.

The table lists this clonotype with a few counts. The chain combines TRBV11-2 with TRBJ1-2; TRBD1 might be the D (6 bases). The V end was cut by 2 bases, the J end by 7 bases, with 26 bases between. Germline CDR1 SGHAT, CDR2 FQNNGV. This CDR3 is 18 amino acids long. In DNA, the CDR3 is TGTGCCAGCAGCTTACATTGGCGGGGGGCTTTCCCTACGGGTGGCTACACCTTC. Residues: CASSLHWRGAFPTGGYTF.